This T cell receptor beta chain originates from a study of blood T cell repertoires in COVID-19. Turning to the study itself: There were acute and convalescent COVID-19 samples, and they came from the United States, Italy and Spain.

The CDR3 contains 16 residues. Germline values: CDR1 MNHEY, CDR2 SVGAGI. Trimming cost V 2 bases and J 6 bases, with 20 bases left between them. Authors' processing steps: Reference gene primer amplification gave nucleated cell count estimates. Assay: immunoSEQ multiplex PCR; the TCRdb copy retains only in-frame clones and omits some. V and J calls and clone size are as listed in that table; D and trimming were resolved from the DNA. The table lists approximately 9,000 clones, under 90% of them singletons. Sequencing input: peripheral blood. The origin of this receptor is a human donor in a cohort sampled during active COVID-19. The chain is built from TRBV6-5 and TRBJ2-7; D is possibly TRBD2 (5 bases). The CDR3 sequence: CASSYTDAGATGEQYF. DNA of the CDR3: TGTGCCAGCAGTTACACCGATGCGGGTGCAACGGGCGAGCAGTACTTC.